The clone carrying this T cell receptor beta chain was observed many times. Its antigen is unidentified. These data come from a study of T cells in Graves' hyperthyroidism and ophthalmopathy. Findings and caveats of the study: Blood also held most thyroid clonotypes expanded beyond 0.001. In simple terms, a model built on 13 V-J features told ophthalmopathy apart from stable hyperthyroidism. It was a median roughly six months before onset that the model predicted ophthalmopathy.

The V end was cut by 4 bases, the J end by 6 bases, with 9 bases between. This CDR3 is 13 amino acids long. Germline V lookup: CDR1 MNHNS, CDR2 SASEGT. Uncontrolled infection, other autoimmune disease, pregnancy or lactation excluded patients. From RNA transcripts, TCR beta CDR3 regions were amplified. The study used the HTBI primer set for a first-round RT-PCR of the TCR CDR3. TCRdb analysed the multiplex PCR reads with MiXCR anew, one entry per CDR3 protein. The data contain around 420,000 distinct CDR3 sequences, roughly 13% of them seen just once; the ten biggest clones take up 5.3%. The sequenced material came from blood. The clonotype comes from a woman aged 18-29 years with Graves' hyperthyroidism. The rearrangement joins TRBV6-1 to TRBJ1-4; D is unclear. As DNA, the CDR3 is TGTGCCAGCAGTGCGACTGCCGATGAAAAACTGTTTTTT. Translating it yields CASSATADEKLFF.